The entry that follows covers one T cell receptor beta chain sequence. The record originates from a study of control samples from healthy donors and cancer patients. Germline CDR1 reads LNHDA; CDR2 reads SQIVND (reference sequence). Trimming removed 0 bases from V and 7 bases from J; junction bases left unmatched: 6. The CDR3 extends over 16 amino acids. TCRdb's copy holds only in-frame clones and misses some; the assay was immunoSEQ multiplex PCR. The repertoire holds roughly 120,000 clones, with roughly 93% as singletons. Material for sequencing was blood. The chain has TRBV19 and TRBJ2-1, with 10 bases lining up with TRBD1. This TCR was sampled from a man aged 30 to 45 in good health. CDR3 region: CASSIDWGQGWNEQFF. CDR3 bases: TGTGCCAGTAGTATAGATTGGGGACAGGGGTGGAATGAGCAGTTCTTC.